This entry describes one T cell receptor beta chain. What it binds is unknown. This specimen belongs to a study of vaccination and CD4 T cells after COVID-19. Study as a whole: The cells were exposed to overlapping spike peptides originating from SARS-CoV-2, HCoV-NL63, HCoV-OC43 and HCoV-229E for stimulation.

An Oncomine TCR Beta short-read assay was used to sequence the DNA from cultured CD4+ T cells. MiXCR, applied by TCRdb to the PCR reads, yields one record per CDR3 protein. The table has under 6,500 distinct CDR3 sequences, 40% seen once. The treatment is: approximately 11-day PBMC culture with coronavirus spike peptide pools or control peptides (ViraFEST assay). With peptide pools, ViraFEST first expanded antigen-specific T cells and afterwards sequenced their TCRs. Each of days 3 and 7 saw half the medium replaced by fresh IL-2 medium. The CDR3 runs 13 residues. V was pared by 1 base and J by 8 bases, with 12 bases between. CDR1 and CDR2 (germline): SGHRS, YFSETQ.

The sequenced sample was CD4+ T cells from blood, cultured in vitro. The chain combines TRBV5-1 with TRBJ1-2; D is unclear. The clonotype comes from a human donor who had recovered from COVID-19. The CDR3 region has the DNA TGCGCCAGCAGCTTGAGTCTCTTCGGGGGCTACACCTTC. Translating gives CASSLSLFGGYTF.